Listed below are T cell receptor beta chains from one sample, sequenced in a study of T cell responses to AZD1222 COVID-19 vaccine. TCRdb keeps only in-frame clones here, not all; method: immunoSEQ multiplex PCR. This sample has about 170,000 clones, with approximately 92% found just once. The source material was peripheral blood, sampled on day 0 of AZD1222 vaccination. Receptors originate from an adult in good health. CDR3s include the opening cysteine and the closing phenylalanine or tryptophan.

J gene: TRBJ2-1
V gene: TRBV7-8
CDR3 protein: CASSLVLEQFF

J gene: TRBJ1-5
V gene: TRBV19
CDR3 protein: CASSILPGGGNQPQHF

J gene: TRBJ2-7
V gene: TRBV11-2
CDR3 protein: CASSSLFYEQYF

J gene: TRBJ2-7
V gene: TRBV30
CDR3 protein: CAWSKMTGDKQYF

J gene: TRBJ1-4
V gene: TRBV6-2/TRBV6-3
CDR3 protein: CASSAGRITNEKLFF

J gene: TRBJ1-6
V gene: TRBV28
CDR3 protein: CASSFQGVGSPLHF

J gene: TRBJ1-4
V gene: TRBV6-5
CDR3 protein: CASSYDSNEKLFF

J gene: TRBJ2-1
V gene: TRBV6-1
CDR3 protein: CASSARLAALGTNEQFF

J gene: TRBJ1-2
V gene: TRBV6-1
CDR3 protein: CASSETGGNYGYTF

J gene: TRBJ2-7
V gene: TRBV30
CDR3 protein: CAWGRDYEQYF

J gene: TRBJ1-4
V gene: TRBV2
CDR3 protein: CASSSPGTTTNEKLFF

J gene: TRBJ1-1
V gene: TRBV10-3
CDR3 protein: CAITRHANTEAFF

J gene: TRBJ2-1
V gene: TRBV7-3
CDR3 protein: CASSSVAGAYNEQFF

J gene: TRBJ2-6
V gene: TRBV2
CDR3 protein: CASSDWGSSGANVLTF

J gene: TRBJ2-1
V gene: TRBV24-1
CDR3 protein: CATSDFGQGTLDEQFF

J gene: TRBJ1-3
V gene: TRBV6-2/TRBV6-3
CDR3 protein: CASSYDWANTIYF

J gene: TRBJ1-5
V gene: TRBV6-2/TRBV6-3
CDR3 protein: CASSWDNRRNQPQHF

J gene: TRBJ1-2
V gene: TRBV7-2
CDR3 protein: CASSFDSLYGYTF

J gene: TRBJ1-4
V gene: TRBV27
CDR3 protein: CASSSLTGAHEKLFF

J gene: TRBJ1-2
V gene: TRBV7-2
CDR3 protein: CASSLGTGRYGYTF

J gene: TRBJ1-1
V gene: TRBV18
CDR3 protein: CASSPVGQGGYQITEAFF

J gene: TRBJ2-1
V gene: TRBV7-9
CDR3 protein: CASSLREGPYNEQFF

J gene: TRBJ1-3
V gene: TRBV11-2
CDR3 protein: CASSYRGLGNTIYF

J gene: TRBJ2-2
V gene: TRBV19
CDR3 protein: CASSMGQGIGELFF

J gene: TRBJ2-2
V gene: TRBV10-1
CDR3 protein: CASSPSLLIANTGELFF

J gene: TRBJ1-1
V gene: TRBV4-1
CDR3 protein: CASSQQGGMSAFF

J gene: TRBJ1-2
V gene: TRBV5-8
CDR3 protein: CASSLGRNSYGYTF

J gene: TRBJ1-4
V gene: TRBV12-5
CDR3 protein: CASGSGVAEKLFF

J gene: TRBJ2-7
V gene: TRBV4-1
CDR3 protein: CASSQTGARYEQYF

J gene: TRBJ2-1
V gene: TRBV5-1
CDR3 protein: CASRRAARPDNEQFF

J gene: TRBJ1-1
V gene: TRBV19
CDR3 protein: CASSIDDRAAAEAFF

J gene: TRBJ2-1
V gene: TRBV3-1/TRBV3-2
CDR3 protein: CASSRTDNEQFF

J gene: TRBJ1-1
V gene: TRBV5-1
CDR3 protein: CASRKRGMNTEAFF

J gene: TRBJ2-2
V gene: TRBV5-1
CDR3 protein: CASSSRTRDGGELFF

J gene: TRBJ2-7
V gene: TRBV3-1/TRBV3-2
CDR3 protein: CASSRGLSSTYEQYF

J gene: TRBJ2-7
V gene: TRBV27
CDR3 protein: CASSLLAGAYEQYF

J gene: TRBJ1-5
V gene: TRBV5-3
CDR3 protein: CARSIRPLHISNQPQHF

J gene: TRBJ1-5
V gene: TRBV6-1
CDR3 protein: CASSEITSNQPQHF

J gene: TRBJ2-3
V gene: TRBV10-1
CDR3 protein: CASSESGTATDTQYF

J gene: TRBJ2-1
V gene: TRBV7-8
CDR3 protein: CASSLGEWQNEQFF

J gene: TRBJ2-1
V gene: TRBV6-2/TRBV6-3
CDR3 protein: CASSYGIENGVYNEQFF

J gene: TRBJ2-3
V gene: TRBV2
CDR3 protein: CARGSGTSGSAADTQYF

J gene: TRBJ1-3
V gene: TRBV6-5
CDR3 protein: CASRDRVSGNTIYF

J gene: TRBJ1-6
V gene: TRBV18
CDR3 protein: CASSPVQGANSPLHF

J gene: TRBJ1-4
V gene: TRBV2
CDR3 protein: CASNGDRGFEKLFF

J gene: TRBJ2-5
V gene: TRBV7-9
CDR3 protein: CASSSGSGSETQYF

J gene: TRBJ2-1
V gene: TRBV18
CDR3 protein: CASSPPSRPEQFF

J gene: TRBJ1-3
V gene: TRBV2
CDR3 protein: CASAAGRNSGNTIYF

J gene: TRBJ2-3
V gene: TRBV14
CDR3 protein: CASSQDWDTQYF

J gene: TRBJ2-5
V gene: TRBV9
CDR3 protein: CASSVGLAGGYAETQYF

J gene: TRBJ1-3
V gene: TRBV18
CDR3 protein: CASSPDSSGNTIYF

J gene: TRBJ2-5
V gene: TRBV6-5
CDR3 protein: CASSYGASGSKETQYF

J gene: TRBJ2-3
V gene: TRBV5-4
CDR3 protein: CASSSTGGAADTQYF